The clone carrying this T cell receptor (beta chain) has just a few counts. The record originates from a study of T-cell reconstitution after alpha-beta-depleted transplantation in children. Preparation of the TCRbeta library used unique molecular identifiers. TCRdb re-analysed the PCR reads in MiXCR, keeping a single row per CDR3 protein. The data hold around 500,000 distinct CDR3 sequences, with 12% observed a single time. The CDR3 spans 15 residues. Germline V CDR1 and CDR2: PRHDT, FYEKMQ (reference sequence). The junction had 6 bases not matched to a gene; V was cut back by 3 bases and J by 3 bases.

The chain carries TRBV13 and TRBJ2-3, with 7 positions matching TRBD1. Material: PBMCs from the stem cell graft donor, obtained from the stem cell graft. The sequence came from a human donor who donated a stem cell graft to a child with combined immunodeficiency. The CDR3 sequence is CASSLRGGRTDTQYF. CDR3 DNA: TGTGCCAGCAGCTTGAGAGGGGGCCGGACAGATACGCAGTATTTT.